This T cell receptor (beta chain) is drawn from a study of blood T cells in healthy people across ages. Across the whole study: When template switching was applied, about one barcoded beta molecule was captured per two T cells. Regarding the study as a whole: Unsorted PBMCs blocked a conclusive comparison of naive and antigen-experienced cells. Both naive CD4+ cell counts and diversity were greater in long-lived donors than in aged donors.

Of note for this clonotype: No antigen is known for it.

Next came a second PCR, run for about 6 to 12 cycles, which used a sample-barcoded 5' primer along with a J-beta primer mix. Each cDNA molecule received a tag from a template-switch adaptor that had 12 random nucleotides. MiXCR, run by TCRdb on the 5' RACE reads, gives a single entry per CDR3 protein. The sample holds 1.5 million to 2 million distinct CDR3 sequences, 40% to 55% seen once. V lost 6 bases and J 0 bases, leaving 16 bases between the germline ends. Per the germline V gene, CDR1 is DFQATT and CDR2 is SNEGSKA (reference sequence). The CDR3 sequence is 15 residues long. What was sequenced was blood. The TCR was taken from a middle-aged woman in good health. The V call is TRBV20-1, the J call TRBJ2-3; D uncertain. CDR3 nucleotide sequence: TGCAGTGCACCACGGTACGGCGGCAGCACAGATACGCAGTATTTT. Translating it yields CSAPRYGGSTDTQYF.